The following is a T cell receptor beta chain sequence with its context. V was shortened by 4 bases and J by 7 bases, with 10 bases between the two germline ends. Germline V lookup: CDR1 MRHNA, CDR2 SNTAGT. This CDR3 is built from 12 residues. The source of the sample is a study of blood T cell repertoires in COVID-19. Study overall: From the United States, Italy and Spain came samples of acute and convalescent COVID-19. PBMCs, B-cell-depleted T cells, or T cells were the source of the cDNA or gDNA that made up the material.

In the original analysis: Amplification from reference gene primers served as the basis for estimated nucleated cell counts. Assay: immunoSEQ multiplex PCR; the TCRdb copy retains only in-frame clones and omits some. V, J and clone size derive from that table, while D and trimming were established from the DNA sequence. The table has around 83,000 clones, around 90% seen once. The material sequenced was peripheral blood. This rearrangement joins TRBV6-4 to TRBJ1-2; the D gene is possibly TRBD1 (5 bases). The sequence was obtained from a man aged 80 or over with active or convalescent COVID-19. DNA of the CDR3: TGTGCCAGCAGTGCGGGGGACGGTGGCTACACCTTC. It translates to CASSAGDGGYTF.